What follows are 17 T cell receptor beta chains derived from one specimen sequenced in a study of T cell responses to AZD1222 COVID-19 vaccine. Produced via immunoSEQ multiplex PCR; TCRdb's table is partial and in-frame only. The sample consists of around 31,000 clones, just over 90% of them appearing once. The specimen was peripheral blood, collected on day 0 of AZD1222 vaccination. The receptors shown here come from an adult in good health.

V usage is TRBV6-5 and J usage is TRBJ2-7, with a weak D call TRBD1 (6 bases). V was clipped by 6 bases and J by 0 bases, with 9 bases between them. This CDR3 is 13 amino acids long. The germline V gene has CDR1 MNHEY and CDR2 SVGAGI. The CDR3 nucleotides read TGTGCCAGCAGACCACAGGGCTCCTACGAGCAGTACTTC. Its protein is CASRPQGSYEQYF.

The rearrangement links TRBV5-1 to TRBJ1-2; TRBD1 matches at 8 bases. The V and J ends lost 4 bases and 9 bases, in that order; junction bases with no gene match: 11. This CDR3 has 14 amino acids. Per germline, CDR1 SGHRS and CDR2 YFSETQ. CDR3 amino acids: CASSKTTGAKSYTF. DNA of the CDR3: TGCGCCAGCAGCAAGACGACAGGGGCGAAGAGCTACACCTTC. Supplemented by reference TRBV5-1 and TRBJ1-2, the full variable domain reads KAGVTQTPRYLIKTRGQQVTLSCSPISGHRSVSWYQQTPGQGLQFLFEYFSETQRNKGNFPGRFSGRQFSNSRSEMNVSTLELGDSALYLCASSKTTGAKSYTFGSGTRLTVV.

The chain has TRBV12-5 and TRBJ1-5; 9 bases map to TRBD1. This CDR3 has 16 amino acids. V was pared by 5 bases and J by 3 bases, with 8 bases of the junction left unmatched. CDR1 and CDR2 from the germline V gene are LGHNT and FRNRAP. The CDR3 nucleotides are TGTGCTAGTGGTGTCGGACAGGGGTTGTTCAATCAGCCCCAGCATTTT. Residues: CASGVGQGLFNQPQHF.

The chain uses TRBV5-6 and TRBJ1-3; 8 bases map to TRBD1. From germline, CDR1 is SGHDT and CDR2 YYEEEE. The trim removed 6 bases at V and 2 bases at J, leaving 4 bases unmatched. The CDR3 length is 14 residues. CDR3 loop: CASTATGAGNTIYF. The CDR3 bases are TGTGCCAGCACCGCGACAGGGGCTGGAAACACCATATATTTT.

The chain employs TRBV7-8 and TRBJ1-3; D is unclear. The CDR3 spans 15 residues. Germline V gene lookup returns CDR1 SGHVS and CDR2 FQNEAQ. Between the trimmed V and J ends, which lost 8 bases and 0 bases, there was a span of 14 bases. The DNA of the CDR3 is TGTGCCAGCGGAGACCCGTCGGGCTCTGGAAACACCATATATTTT. It encodes CASGDPSGSGNTIYF. Drawing the rest from reference TRBV7-8 and TRBJ1-3, the complete variable domain is GAGVSQSPRYKVAKRGQDVALRCDPISGHVSLFWYQQALGQGPEFLTYFQNEAQLDKSGLPSDRFFAERPEGSVSTLKIQRTQQEDSAVYLCASGDPSGSGNTIYFGEGSWLTVV.

The J gene is TRBJ2-2, the V gene TRBV27, with a possible D match to TRBD2 (6 bases). Germline-derived CDR1 and CDR2 are MNHEY and SMNVEV (reference sequence). V was trimmed by 2 bases and J by 4 bases, leaving 17 bases between them. The CDR3 runs 17 residues. For the CDR3, the DNA is TGTGCCAGCAGTTTAAGCGGGCCGGAAAGCATCACCGGGGAGCTGTTTTTT. It encodes CASSLSGPESITGELFF.

This chain joins TRBV3-1 (or the pseudogene TRBV3-2) and TRBJ1-2, with a tentative D call TRBD1 (6 bases). This CDR3 has 14 residues. V shed 0 bases and J shed 6 bases, with 11 bases lying between them. Germline V gene data show CDR1 as LGHDT and CDR2 as YNNKEL (reference sequence). CDR3 nucleotides: TGTGCCAGCAGCCAAGAGCCAGGGGAGGATGGCTACACCTTC. This gives the protein CASSQEPGEDGYTF.

The chain combines TRBV7-2 with TRBJ2-2; 7 nucleotides agree with TRBD1. Germline CDR1 reads SGHTA; CDR2 reads FQGNSA. V lost 2 bases and J lost 1; bases outside the gene matches: 1. CDR3 length: 15 amino acids. The CDR3 nucleotides read TGTGCCAGCAGCTTAACAGGGGAGAACACCGGGGAGCTGTTTTTT. This gives the protein CASSLTGENTGELFF.

The gene calls are TRBV21-1 and TRBJ1-5; TRBD1 was called by the table and not checked on the DNA. TRBV21-1 is a pseudogene locus. The length of the CDR3 is 13 residues. The CDR3 spells CASIGQAKGPQHF. The CDR3 DNA reads as TGTGCCAGCATCGGACAGGCCAAGGGGCCCCAGCATTTT.

CDR3 nucleotides: TGTGCCAGCAGGCTGGCAGGGTTTGGCACTGAAGCTTTCTTT. Its protein product is CASRLAGFGTEAFF. J is TRBJ1-1 and V is TRBV5-6, with D tentatively TRBD1 (5 bases). Trimming took 5 bases from V and 4 from J, leaving 15 bases between them. Germline CDR1 reads SGHDT; CDR2 reads YYEEEE. CDR3 length: 14 amino acids. The full variable domain, with the rest looked up from reference TRBV5-6 and TRBJ1-1, is DAGVTQSPTHLIKTRGQQVTLRCSPKSGHDTVSWYQQALGQGPQFIFQYYEEEERQRGNFPDRFSGHQFPNYSSELNVNALLLGDSALYLCASRLAGFGTEAFFGQGTRLTVV.

The V and J genes are TRBV5-4 and TRBJ1-1; no clear D. The CDR3 sequence is 13 residues long. The germline V and J ends were trimmed by 0 bases and 1 base, with 4 bases remaining between them. Looked up from germline, CDR1 is SGHNT and CDR2 is YYREEE (reference sequence). CDR3 bases: TGTGCCAGCAGCTTGGGAGAGAACACTGAAGCTTTCTTT. This encodes CASSLGENTEAFF.

The chain uses TRBV7-2 and TRBJ1-5, with D unresolved. The germline V and J ends were trimmed by 0 bases and 0 bases, with 6 bases remaining between them. The CDR3 runs 15 residues. Per germline, CDR1 SGHTA and CDR2 FQGNSA. The CDR3 nucleotides read TGTGCCAGCAGCTTAGCAGGAGGTAGCAATCAGCCCCAGCATTTT. Its translation: CASSLAGGSNQPQHF.

The gene calls are TRBV4-3 and TRBJ2-7, with 11 bases matching TRBD1. Losses at the gene ends were 3 bases for V and 4 bases for J; bases not matched to a gene: 8. Germline loops: CDR1 LGHNA, CDR2 YSLEER. This CDR3 is 16 amino acids long. Here the CDR3 reads CASSQALGTGGYEQYF. The CDR3 region has the DNA TGCGCCAGCAGCCAGGCCCTCGGGACAGGGGGATACGAGCAGTACTTC.

DNA for the CDR3: TGTGCCATCCGAGACAGGGACGAAGCTTTCTTT. Translated: CAIRDRDEAFF. V and J are TRBV12-3 or TRBV12-4 and TRBJ1-1, with 7 bases aligning to TRBD1. The CDR3 extends over 11 amino acids. V gave up 10 bases and J gave up 8 bases; unmatched junction bases: 7.

This clone was found once. The gene calls are TRBV18 and TRBJ2-7, with a tentative D call TRBD1 (6 bases). Germline V gives CDR1 KGHSH, CDR2 LQKENI. Trimming took 5 bases from V and 4 from J, leaving 15 bases between them. CDR3 length: 14 amino acids. The CDR3 DNA reads as TGTGCCAGCTCAGGACTCGGGACACCTTACGAGCAGTACTTC. Translation gives CASSGLGTPYEQYF.

The chain couples TRBV13 to TRBJ1-5; possible D gene TRBD1, 6 bases. The V end was cut by 2 bases, the J end by 4 bases, with 9 bases between. The CDR3 contains 14 residues. Germline CDR1 is PRHDT and CDR2 is FYEKMQ (reference sequence). CDR3 sequence reads: CASSLSGENQPQHF. As DNA, the CDR3 is TGTGCCAGCAGCTTATCAGGGGAAAATCAGCCCCAGCATTTT.

The chain joins TRBV9 to TRBJ1-6; D is uncertain. The V gene's germline CDR1 is SGDLS and CDR2 YYNGEE. Trimming took 0 bases from V and 6 from J, leaving 7 bases between them. The CDR3 loop spans 14 amino acids. CDR3 nucleotides: TGTGCCAGCAGCGTAGCGGCGCCTAATTCACCCCTCCACTTT. Translated, it gives CASSVAAPNSPLHF.